These T cell receptor beta chains were read from a single sample in a study of T cell responses to AZD1222 COVID-19 vaccine. Here immunoSEQ multiplex PCR was the method, and the copy in TCRdb shows in-frame clones only, minus some. The table shows roughly 140,000 clones, with about 89% occurring only once. Material: peripheral blood, obtained on day 0 of AZD1222 vaccination. Source of these receptors: an adult in good health. Each CDR3 is given with its conserved first and last residue. The D gene is left open where the match is weak. Not every row has a clone size; where given, it reads once, few, many or a size class.

TRBJ1-3	14	.	TRBV19	.	TGTGCCAGTAGTATACAGCAACGGGGAAACACCATATATTTT	CASSIQQRGNTIYF
TRBJ1-6	17	.	TRBV12-5	.	TGTGCTAGTGGTTTGGTACTCGGATTCGACCCCAAATCACCCCTCCACTTT	CASGLVLGFDPKSPLHF
TRBJ1-1	17	.	TRBV6-6	.	TGTGCCAGCAGTCCTTATCCCGGGGGCCTAATGAACACTGAAGCTTTCTTT	CASSPYPGGLMNTEAFF
TRBJ2-1	12	few	TRBV12-3/TRBV12-4	.	TGTGCCAGCAGTTTGGACTACAATGAGCAGTTCTTC	CASSLDYNEQFF
TRBJ1-1	13	.	TRBV7-3	.	TGTGCCAGCAGCAAGACAGGGAACACTGAAGCTTTCTTT	CASSKTGNTEAFF
TRBJ2-3	17	.	TRBV5-1	.	TGCGCCAGCAGCTTGGAGCCCCAGGGGGGTGGGACAGATACGCAGTATTTT	CASSLEPQGGGTDTQYF
TRBJ1-6	12	.	TRBV30	.	TGTGCCTTTAGCGGAGTTAATTCACCCCTCCACTTT	CAFSGVNSPLHF
TRBJ1-2	14	.	TRBV5-1	TRBD1	TGCGCCAGCAGCTGGGACAGGGCTAACTATGGCTACACCTTC	CASSWDRANYGYTF
TRBJ1-2	12	.	TRBV28	.	TGTGCCAGCAGTTTTCAGAACTATGGCTACACCTTC	CASSFQNYGYTF
TRBJ2-7	13	.	TRBV4-1	.	TGCGCCAGCAGCCAAGTTGGGGGCTACGAGCAGTACTTC	CASSQVGGYEQYF
TRBJ2-7	12	.	TRBV13	.	TGTGCCAGCAGCCAGGAGGGCTACGAGCAGTACTTC	CASSQEGYEQYF
TRBJ1-5	14	.	TRBV2	.	TGTGCCAGCAGTGACAGCTATAGCAATCAGCCCCAGCATTTT	CASSDSYSNQPQHF
TRBJ1-1	15	.	TRBV7-2	.	TGTGCCAGCAGCTCAGCCCCCGGAGTGAACACTGAAGCTTTCTTT	CASSSAPGVNTEAFF
TRBJ1-1	13	.	TRBV7-9	.	TGTGCCAGCAGCTCAGACAGCGCTTCTGAAGCTTTCTTT	CASSSDSASEAFF
TRBJ2-1	15	.	TRBV9	.	TGTGCCAGCAGCGTGGGGAGAGGATCCTACAATGAGCAGTTCTTC	CASSVGRGSYNEQFF
TRBJ1-6	16	once	TRBV27	.	TGTGCCAGCAGTTTATCAGGCGTCTCCTATAATTCACCCCTCCACTTT	CASSLSGVSYNSPLHF
TRBJ1-3	10	.	TRBV29-1	.	TGCAGCGCCCTATGTGGTAGGACAAATTTT	CSALCGRTNF
TRBJ1-6	15	.	TRBV7-2	.	TGTGCCAGCAGCTTAGGCAGGGACTTTAATTCACCCCTCCACTTT	CASSLGRDFNSPLHF
TRBJ2-2	16	.	TRBV6-5	.	TGTGCCAGCAGTTACGGTCGCAGCCCACAAGCCGGGGAGCTGTTTTTT	CASSYGRSPQAGELFF
TRBJ2-7	13	.	TRBV12-3/TRBV12-4	.	TGTGCCAGCAGTCTAGTCGTATCCTACGAGCAGTACTTC	CASSLVVSYEQYF
TRBJ2-1	15	.	TRBV18	.	TGTGCCAGCTCACCTGGCCTAGCTCTCTACAATGAGCAGTTCTTC	CASSPGLALYNEQFF
TRBJ1-5	16	.	TRBV19	.	TGTGCCAGTAGTATTAAAGGCCGACAGTTTAATCAGCCCCAGCATTTT	CASSIKGRQFNQPQHF